This T cell receptor (beta chain) was identified during a study of lymphopenia after photon versus proton radiotherapy. Findings and limits, study-wide: Proton therapy kept repertoires fairly stable, unlike photons, which gained effector/memory cells. A bigger post-nadir fall in TCR diversity correlated inversely with survival time in deceased patients. Survival link was tested only in deceased patients; proton benefit remains a possibility.

On this clone itself: What it recognizes is unknown.

Sequenced by immunoSEQ multiplex PCR; TCRdb stores in-frame clones only, minus some. The table includes about 34,000 clones, approximately 80% detected once. V shed 6 bases and J 5 bases; nucleotides not matched to a gene: 7. This CDR3 comprises 14 residues. CDR1 is MNHNY, CDR2 SVGAGI, per germline (reference sequence). The source is a woman between 70 and 85 years old with pancreatic cancer. V is TRBV6-6 and J is TRBJ2-5; 9 bases align to TRBD2. The sample consisted of peripheral blood, taken from a patient treated with proton-based radiotherapy. This CDR3 is CASRLAGVWETQYF. The CDR3 DNA reads TGTGCCAGCAGGTTAGCGGGAGTTTGGGAGACCCAGTACTTC.